Listed below are T cell receptor beta chains from one sample, sequenced in a study of PD-1 blockade in mismatch repair-deficient tumors. Sequencing was performed with immunoSEQ multiplex PCR; in TCRdb, only in-frame clones are kept and a portion is missing. Of 100,000 to 150,000 clones detected, roughly 86% appear once; the ten largest clones hold about 14%. The source material was peripheral blood, sampled 44 weeks after starting pembrolizumab. The source of these receptors is an adult with mismatch repair-deficient cancer. CDR3s include the opening cysteine and the closing phenylalanine or tryptophan. A D gene is named only where the DNA matches it firmly. The size field is filled for only some rows; it gives once, few, many or a size class.

d_call j_call v_call clone_size cdr3_aa cdr3_nt
TRBD1 TRBJ2-3 TRBV11-3 . CASSAGRDSRARDTQYF TGTGCCAGCAGCGCCGGCAGGGACAGTCGTGCTAGAGATACGCAGTATTTT
TRBD2 TRBJ2-2 TRBV28 . CASSSFHGAGGPDGELFF TGTGCCAGCAGCTCCTTCCACGGGGCGGGAGGGCCTGACGGGGAGCTGTTTTTT
TRBD2 TRBJ2-7 TRBV30 . CAWRGGSGLASYEQYF TGTGCCTGGAGAGGGGGTTCGGGACTAGCGTCCTACGAGCAGTACTTC
. TRBJ2-7 TRBV9 many CASSVGRNDYEQYF TGTGCCAGCAGCGTAGGGAGAAACGACTACGAGCAGTACTTC
TRBD1 TRBJ2-7 TRBV4-1 . CASSQVEGQGFYEQYF TGCGCCAGCAGCCAAGTTGAGGGACAGGGATTCTACGAGCAGTACTTC
TRBD2 TRBJ2-7 TRBV4-3 . CASSQDTTSGSFHYEQYF TGCGCCAGCAGCCAAGATACGACTAGCGGGAGTTTTCACTACGAGCAGTACTTC
. TRBJ2-7 TRBV27 once CASSSTAHYEQYF TGTGCCAGCAGTTCGACTGCGCACTACGAGCAGTACTTC
TRBD1 TRBJ1-5 TRBV10-3 . CAISNPTGDGNQPQHF TGTGCCATCAGTAACCCGACAGGGGACGGCAATCAGCCCCAGCATTTT
TRBD1 TRBJ2-7 TRBV27 . CASSFRTGGGEQYF TGTGCCAGCAGTTTTCGGACAGGGGGAGGCGAGCAGTACTTC
. TRBJ2-5 TRBV14 few CASSQGIVETQYF TGTGCCAGCAGCCAAGGAATCGTCGAGACCCAGTACTTC
. TRBJ2-5 TRBV27 . CASNHFGDGETQYF TGTGCCAGCAACCATTTTGGGGATGGGGAGACCCAGTACTTC
. TRBJ2-7 TRBV10-2 . CASSDLGRHEQYF TGCGCCAGCAGTGATTTGGGACGCCACGAGCAGTACTTC
. TRBJ1-4 TRBV6-5 once CASSSDRRGKLFF TGTGCCAGCAGTTCTGACAGGAGGGGAAAACTGTTTTTT
. TRBJ1-1 TRBV7-2 . CASSFTVLEAFF TGTGCCAGCAGCTTTACAGTCCTTGAAGCTTTCTTT
TRBD2 TRBJ2-7 TRBV7-2 . CASSLGWYRRGGNYEQYF TGTGCCAGCAGCTTAGGGTGGTATAGGAGGGGAGGGAACTACGAGCAGTACTTC
TRBD1 TRBJ1-5 TRBV6-5 . CASSPDRYNQPQHF TGTGCCAGCAGCCCGGACAGGTACAATCAGCCCCAGCATTTT
. TRBJ2-7 TRBV7-9 . CASSLAQGNGRTYEQYF TGTGCCAGCAGCTTAGCTCAGGGTAATGGGCGGACCTACGAGCAGTACTTC
. TRBJ2-1 TRBV30 . CAWRGRTLYNEQFF TGTGCCTGGAGGGGTCGAACGCTGTACAATGAGCAGTTCTTC
. TRBJ1-1 TRBV4-2 . CASSQGMNTEAFF TGTGCCAGCAGCCAAGGGATGAACACTGAAGCTTTCTTT
TRBD1 TRBJ1-2 TRBV5-1 . CASSKRQGPANYGYTF TGCGCCAGCAGCAAACGACAGGGGCCCGCTAACTATGGCTACACCTTC
. TRBJ2-1 TRBV5-1 . CASSLGDAFNEQFF TGCGCCAGCAGCTTAGGTGACGCTTTTAATGAGCAGTTCTTC
. TRBJ2-1 TRBV5-8 . CASTTDEWRVYNEQFF TGTGCCAGCACCACTGATGAGTGGAGGGTTTACAATGAGCAGTTCTTC
TRBD1 TRBJ2-3 TRBV12-5 . CASGGTGILDTQYF TGTGCTAGTGGAGGGACAGGGATTCTGGATACGCAGTATTTT
TRBD1 TRBJ1-5 TRBV2 . CASSEALLDRVLNQPQHF TGTGCCAGCAGTGAAGCGCTTTTGGACAGGGTTCTCAATCAGCCCCAGCATTTT
TRBD2 TRBJ2-2 TRBV5-5 . CASGYSGRALTGELFF TGTGCCAGCGGATATAGCGGGAGGGCCCTTACCGGGGAGCTGTTTTTT
TRBD2 TRBJ2-7 TRBV4-2 once CASSQEWGEGLGGLYEQYF TGTGCCAGCAGCCAGGAATGGGGGGAGGGCCTCGGGGGTCTCTACGAGCAGTACTTC
. TRBJ2-7 TRBV19 once CASSISSIPSYEQYF TGTGCCAGTAGTATATCGAGCATTCCCTCCTACGAGCAGTACTTC
. TRBJ2-1 TRBV21-1 . CASSKDRGSSYNEQFF TGTGCCAGCAGCAAAGATCGCGGGAGCTCCTACAATGAGCAGTTCTTC
TRBD1 TRBJ2-1 TRBV4-1 . CASSRQGIEQFF TGCGCCAGCAGCAGACAGGGTATTGAGCAGTTCTTC
. TRBJ2-7 TRBV6-1 . CASRRLKGPSYEQYF TGTGCCAGCAGACGTTTGAAGGGGCCCTCTTACGAGCAGTACTTC
. TRBJ2-1 TRBV9 . CASSVAREGGSSYNEQFF TGTGCCAGCAGCGTAGCTCGAGAGGGGGGCAGCTCCTACAATGAGCAGTTCTTC
TRBD2 TRBJ2-7 TRBV4-3 . CASSQDWTGGGYEQYF TGCGCCAGCAGCCAAGATTGGACGGGAGGAGGGTACGAGCAGTACTTC
TRBD1 TRBJ1-1 TRBV6-6 . CASSYHQGDFEAFF TGTGCCAGCAGTTATCATCAGGGGGATTTTGAAGCTTTCTTT
. TRBJ2-7 TRBV28 . CASSFAGSYEQYF TGTGCCAGCAGTTTCGCAGGCTCCTACGAGCAGTACTTC
. TRBJ2-7 TRBV4-3 . CASSQGWEYEQYF TGCGCCAGCAGCCAAGGATGGGAGTACGAGCAGTACTTC
TRBD2 TRBJ2-3 TRBV5-1 . CASSTTSGKADTQYF TGCGCCAGCAGCACGACTAGCGGGAAAGCAGATACGCAGTATTTT
. TRBJ2-5 TRBV5-6 . CASGLQGWEETQYF TGTGCCAGCGGTTTACAGGGTTGGGAAGAGACCCAGTACTTC
TRBD2 TRBJ2-7 TRBV7-8 few CASRKLADSYEQYF TGTGCCAGCAGAAAACTAGCGGACTCCTACGAGCAGTACTTC
. TRBJ1-5 TRBV7-9 . CASSLGSGPHQPQHF TGTGCCAGCAGCTTAGGGTCGGGGCCCCATCAGCCCCAGCATTTT
. TRBJ1-1 TRBV5-5 . CASSLPGATEAFF TGTGCCAGCAGCTTGCCAGGGGCCACTGAAGCTTTCTTT
TRBD1 TRBJ2-1 TRBV30 few CALQGARYNEQFF TGTGCCTTACAGGGGGCGAGGTACAATGAGCAGTTCTTC
. TRBJ2-1 TRBV7-8 . CASSLAGNYYNEQFF TGTGCCAGCAGCTTAGCAGGGAACTACTACAATGAGCAGTTCTTC
TRBD1 TRBJ1-2 TRBV29-1 . CSVEPSVGTGWAGYTF TGCAGCGTTGAGCCCTCGGTGGGGACAGGCTGGGCTGGCTACACCTTC
. TRBJ2-5 TRBV30 . CAWREEKGVLKETQYF TGTGCCTGGAGGGAAGAGAAGGGAGTTCTTAAAGAGACCCAGTACTTC
TRBD2 TRBJ2-1 TRBV19 once CASSIDFLAGYNEQFF TGTGCCAGTAGTATAGATTTTCTAGCGGGATACAATGAGCAGTTCTTC
. TRBJ2-7 TRBV27 few CASSFGGSYEQYF TGTGCCAGCAGTTTCGGCGGCTCCTACGAGCAGTACTTC
. TRBJ2-2 TRBV5-1 . CASKGGTGDNTGELFF TGCGCCTCCAAGGGGGGTACAGGGGATAACACCGGGGAGCTGTTTTTT
TRBD2 TRBJ2-2 TRBV11-3 . CASRELAGLGYGGELFF TGTGCCAGCAGGGAACTAGCGGGACTGGGGTACGGCGGGGAGCTGTTTTTT
TRBD2 TRBJ2-7 TRBV7-9 . CASSPGGYEQYF TGTGCCAGCAGCCCGGGAGGGTACGAGCAGTACTTC
TRBD1 TRBJ1-2 TRBV5-1 . CASSQQGAEYGYTF TGCGCCAGCAGCCAACAGGGGGCGGAATATGGCTACACCTTC